This T cell receptor (beta chain) was recorded in a study of T cell responses to AZD1222 COVID-19 vaccine. Study findings and constraints: Mapped onto spike, vaccine-associated CD4 TCRs spanned it and were dominant at 160-218 and 743-854.

The assay was immunoSEQ multiplex PCR, and TCRdb's table has in-frame clones only and misses some. Among 150,000 to 200,000 clones listed, 91% were seen once. This CDR3 has 15 residues. Germline-derived CDR1 and CDR2 are SGHDT and YYEEEE. The V end lost 0 bases, the J end lost 4 bases, and 8 bases lay between the germline ends. As concerns this clone: Its antigen is currently unknown.

The V gene is TRBV5-6, the J gene TRBJ2-6; the D is unclear. The TCR originated in an adult in good health. The starting material was peripheral blood, obtained on day 0 of AZD1222 vaccination. The CDR3 spells CASSLGPSGANVLTF. CDR3 in DNA: TGTGCCAGCAGCTTGGGGCCCTCAGGGGCCAACGTCCTGACTTTC.